These 25 T cell receptor beta chains originate from one sample sequenced in a study of OX40 agonist ivuxolimab in advanced cancers. The method was immunoSEQ multiplex PCR; TCRdb's version includes in-frame clones alone and lacks a portion of them. The sample has roughly 79,000 clones; approximately 84% are singletons. The sequencing here drew on CD4+ or CD8+ T cells sorted from blood, taken in a trial of the OX40 agonist ivuxolimab. The receptor source for this set is an adult with an advanced solid tumor such as melanoma, head and neck, liver or kidney cancer.

The chain combines TRBV6-5 with TRBJ2-7, with 7 nucleotides matching TRBD1. CDR1 MNHEY and CDR2 SVGAGI come from the germline V gene. With V trimmed by 7 bases and J by 1 base, 10 bases remained unmatched. The CDR3 sequence is 15 residues long. The CDR3 region is CASTRGQGISYEQYF. The DNA for the CDR3 is TGTGCCAGCACTAGGGGGCAGGGGATTTCCTACGAGCAGTACTTC.

The chain carries TRBV6-5 and TRBJ1-2, with a weak D call TRBD1 (5 bases). Trimming took off 6 bases at V and 4 bases at J, with 9 bases between the two ends. Germline loops: CDR1 MNHEY, CDR2 SVGAGI. CDR3 length: 12 residues. This CDR3 is CASSRDSYGYTF. CDR3 nucleotide sequence: TGTGCCAGCAGCCGCGACAGCTATGGCTACACCTTC.

This clone was observed a single time. This sequence joins TRBV5-1 and TRBJ2-7; 7 bases are shared with TRBD1. V lost 1 base to trimming and J lost 7 bases; unmatched junction nucleotides: 8. The CDR3 sequence is 14 residues long. Germline V gene sequence: CDR1 SGHRS, CDR2 YFSETQ. In nucleotides, the CDR3 is TGCGCCAGCAGCTTGATGGGGACAGCTGAAGAGCAGTACTTC. Amino acid sequence: CASSLMGTAEEQYF.

The V gene is TRBV14, the J gene TRBJ2-5; D is perhaps TRBD1 or TRBD2 (6 bases each). Germline V CDR1 and CDR2: SGHDN, FVKESK. The CDR3 consists of 12 residues. V was clipped by 8 bases and J by 5 bases, with 12 bases between them. The CDR3 nucleotides are TGTGCCAGCGGGGGGCTCGGGGAGACCCAGTACTTC. Amino acids: CASGGLGETQYF.

The chain is built from TRBV9 and TRBJ1-1; no firm D call. The CDR3 runs to 20 residues. Per the germline V gene, CDR1 is SGDLS and CDR2 is YYNGEE. V was trimmed by 1 base and J by 0 bases, leaving 25 bases between them. The CDR3 spells CASSVTKVRETNELNTEAFF. The CDR3 nucleotides read TGTGCCAGCAGCGTAACGAAGGTCCGTGAGACGAACGAGTTGAACACTGAAGCTTTCTTT.

This chain joins TRBV7-8 and TRBJ1-1; D call uncertain. Looked up from germline, CDR1 is SGHVS and CDR2 is FQNEAQ. Trimming cost V 5 bases and J 0 bases, with 7 bases left between them. This CDR3 has 13 amino acids. The CDR3 DNA sequence: TGTGCCAGCAGCCCGCCAGTGAACACTGAAGCTTTCTTT. Its translation: CASSPPVNTEAFF.

The V and J genes are TRBV25-1 and TRBJ2-1; 9 nucleotides match TRBD2. Germline V gene lookup returns CDR1 MGHDK and CDR2 SYGVNS. There are 15 residues in the CDR3. J gave up 4 bases and V 4 bases, and 5 bases lay outside the gene matches. Here the CDR3 reads CASSGASGVYNEQFF. The CDR3 DNA follows: TGTGCCAGCAGTGGTGCTAGCGGGGTATACAATGAGCAGTTCTTC.

V gene TRBV7-8 combines with J gene TRBJ2-3; tentatively, D is TRBD1 or TRBD2 (6 bases each). V was pared by 2 bases and J by 3 bases, with 15 bases between. CDR1 is SGHVS, CDR2 FQNEAQ, per germline. This CDR3 is 16 amino acids long. CDR3 sequence (DNA): TGTGCCAGCAGCTTATTTGGGGGGCAGGGAACAGATACGCAGTATTTT. Protein: CASSLFGGQGTDTQYF.

This clone was counted a few times. This chain links TRBV5-1 with TRBJ2-7; 7 nucleotides line up with TRBD1. V gave up 0 bases and J gave up 1 base; unmatched junction bases: 10. The CDR3 contains 17 residues. The germline V gene encodes CDR1 SGHRS and CDR2 YFSETQ. This chain's CDR3 is CASSLGGPGQRSYEQYF. In DNA form, the CDR3 reads TGCGCCAGCAGCTTGGGGGGACCGGGACAGCGGTCCTACGAGCAGTACTTC.

V gene TRBV2 combines with J gene TRBJ1-3, with no clear D. This CDR3 is built from 12 residues. Looked up from germline, CDR1 is SNHLY and CDR2 is FYNNEI. The germline V and J ends were trimmed by 4 bases and 5 bases, with 6 bases remaining between them. CDR3 sequence (DNA): TGTGCCAGCAGTGTTGGTCGAAACACCATATATTTT. This gives the protein CASSVGRNTIYF. The variable domain in full, with the rest retrieved from reference TRBV2 and TRBJ1-3, is EPEVTQTPSHQVTQMGQEVILRCVPISNHLYFYWYRQILGQKVEFLVSFYNNEISEKSEIFDDQFSVERPDGSNFTLKIRSTKLEDSAMYFCASSVGRNTIYFGEGSWLTVV.

In its sample, this clone was seen a few times. This sequence joins TRBV7-2 and TRBJ2-1; tentative D call: TRBD1 (5 bases). CDR3 length: 13 residues. Per germline, CDR1 SGHTA and CDR2 FQGNSA. The V and J ends lost 1 base and 7 bases respectively, with 8 bases between them. The CDR3 sequence is CASSLVHRNEQFF. The CDR3 region has the DNA TGTGCCAGCAGCTTAGTTCACAGGAATGAGCAGTTCTTC.

V gene TRBV30 combines with J gene TRBJ2-1, with TRBD2 matching over 13 bases. The CDR3 is 15 amino acids. V was clipped by 2 bases and J by 6 bases; unmatched bases: 4. Germline-derived CDR1 and CDR2 are GTSNPN and SVGIG (reference sequence). The CDR3 DNA sequence: TGTGCCTGGAGTTCGGGACTAGCGGGACGCAATGAGCAGTTCTTC. Its protein product is CAWSSGLAGRNEQFF.

This rearrangement joins TRBV5-1 to TRBJ2-5, with TRBD1 matching over 7 bases. J gave up 4 bases and V 5 bases, and 8 bases lay outside the gene matches. From germline, CDR1 is SGHRS and CDR2 YFSETQ. The CDR3 is made up of 14 amino acids. For the CDR3, the DNA is TGCGCCAGCAGGCTAACAGGGGCGTCAGAGACCCAGTACTTC. It translates to CASRLTGASETQYF.

A few counts support this clone. J is TRBJ1-2 and V is TRBV6-5, with 9 bases lining up with TRBD1. V shed 6 bases and J 5 bases; nucleotides not matched to a gene: 10. Germline V gene data show CDR1 as MNHEY and CDR2 as SVGAGI. The CDR3 length is 15 residues. The CDR3 is CASSQDRGAGYGYTF. The CDR3 bases are TGTGCCAGCAGCCAGGACAGGGGAGCCGGTTATGGCTACACCTTC.

The chain's CDR3 is CASSTGTSGRASTDTQYF. The CDR3 coding sequence is TGTGCCAGTAGTACCGGGACTAGCGGGAGAGCGAGCACAGATACGCAGTATTTT. The chain joins TRBV19 to TRBJ2-3; TRBD2 matches 14 bases. The CDR3 spans 18 residues. The V and J ends lost 4 bases and 0 bases, in that order; junction bases with no gene match: 6. Germline loops: CDR1 LNHDA, CDR2 SQIVND (reference sequence).

The rearrangement uses TRBV5-4 and TRBJ2-5, with a possible D match to TRBD2 (6 bases). V shed 4 bases and J shed 1 base, with 11 bases lying between them. Germline CDR1 is SGHNT and CDR2 is YYREEE (reference sequence). The CDR3 loop spans 14 amino acids. The CDR3 here is CASSAAGTQETQYF. CDR3 in DNA: TGTGCCAGCAGCGCCGCGGGGACCCAAGAGACCCAGTACTTC.

The chain couples TRBV9 to TRBJ1-1; D is uncertain. CDR3 length equals 13 residues. The germline V and J ends were trimmed by 3 bases and 4 bases, with 10 bases remaining between them. Germline CDR1 SGDLS, CDR2 YYNGEE. The CDR3 sequence: CASSAYEGTEAFF. DNA for the CDR3: TGTGCCAGCAGCGCGTACGAAGGCACTGAAGCTTTCTTT.

The CDR3 DNA follows: TGCAGTGTAGGAGCCGGTTTTGGCTACACCTTC. Translated, it gives CSVGAGFGYTF. The J gene is TRBJ1-2, the V gene TRBV20-1; D unclear. V lost 7 bases, J lost 7 bases, and 13 bases lay in between. The CDR3 length is 11 residues. Germline lookup yields CDR1 DFQATT and CDR2 SNEGSKA (reference sequence).

This clone was recorded a few times. The rearrangement uses TRBV9 and TRBJ2-7, with TRBD1 matching over 11 bases. The CDR3 is 18 amino acids. Per germline, CDR1 SGDLS and CDR2 YYNGEE. V gave up 4 bases and J gave up 1 base; unmatched junction bases: 13. The chain's CDR3 is CASSQQPGQGGYSYEQYF. The CDR3 region has the DNA TGTGCCAGCAGCCAGCAACCGGGACAGGGGGGGTATTCCTACGAGCAGTACTTC.

This chain links TRBV5-8 with TRBJ2-1; no definite D call. With 5 bases removed from V and 4 bases from J, the gap between germline ends came to 13 bases. Germline lookup yields CDR1 SGHTS and CDR2 YDEGEE. The CDR3 is made up of 14 amino acids. This CDR3 reads CASSPTRRYNEQFF. The CDR3 DNA reads TGTGCCAGCAGTCCTACCCGGCGGTACAATGAGCAGTTCTTC. Based on the CDR3 plus reference TRBV5-8 and TRBJ2-1, the full variable domain is EAGVTQSPTHLIKTRGQQATLRCSPISGHTSVYWYQQALGLGLQFLLWYDEGEERNRGNFPPRFSGRQFPNYSSELNVNALELEDSALYLCASSPTRRYNEQFFGPGTRLTVL.

V gene TRBV10-3 combines with J gene TRBJ1-1, with 7 nucleotides matching TRBD1. Trimming cost V 4 bases and J 7 bases; bases outside gene matches: 3. The germline V gene has CDR1 ENHRY and CDR2 SYGVKD. The CDR3 has 12 residues. The chain's CDR3 is CAISGNRGEAFF. The CDR3 DNA is TGTGCCATCAGTGGGAACAGGGGTGAAGCTTTCTTT.

The CDR3 DNA reads TGTGCCAGCAGCTTTTACAGGGCTGGCGCAGATACGCAGTATTTT. Its protein product is CASSFYRAGADTQYF. The chain recombines TRBV11-2 with TRBJ2-3; tentatively, D is TRBD1 (6 bases). The CDR3 contains 15 residues. CDR1 and CDR2 (germline): SGHAT, FQNNGV. Trimming pared 3 bases from V and 4 bases from J, leaving 14 bases between.

For this clone: Relative to the germline gene, one junction end is altered; a read error may explain this. V is TRBV7-2 and J is TRBJ2-7; maybe TRBD2 (7 bases). The CDR3 spans 13 residues. The germline V gene has CDR1 SGHTA and CDR2 FQGNSA. The CDR3 spells CASSLGEGGSGDF. The DNA of the CDR3 is TGTGCCAGCAGCTTAGGAGAGGGGGGGTCCGGGGACTTC. Combining the CDR3 with reference TRBV7-2 and TRBJ2-7 gives the whole variable domain GAGVSQSPSNKVTEKGKDVELRCDPISGHTALYWYRQSLGQGLEFLIYFQGNSAPDKSGLPSDRFSAERTGGSVSTLTIQRTQQEDSAVYLCASSLGEGGSGDFGPGTRLTVT.

In the case of this clone: The same CDR3 arises from other DNA sequences in this sample as well. V usage is TRBV6-5 and J usage is TRBJ2-7; D assignment may be TRBD1 or TRBD2 (5 bases each). Germline CDR1 and CDR2: MNHEY and SVGAGI. The CDR3 is 13 residues long. Trimming stripped 5 bases from V and 3 bases from J, with 11 bases between. The CDR3, as DNA: TGTGCCAGCAGTCGGGACGCTGACTACGAGCAGTACTTC. Its protein product is CASSRDADYEQYF.

The gene calls are TRBV9 and TRBJ2-7, with D uncertain. Germline V gene sequence: CDR1 SGDLS, CDR2 YYNGEE. V lost 2 bases to trimming and J lost 2 bases, with 11 bases between them. The CDR3 has 14 residues. The CDR3 is CASSVSGATYEQYF. The CDR3 nucleotides read TGTGCCAGCAGCGTTTCCGGCGCCACCTACGAGCAGTACTTC.